This T cell receptor (beta chain) was obtained from a study of OX40 agonist ivuxolimab in advanced cancers. Findings and limits, study-wide: Low levels of normalized T-cell clonal expansion also appeared in some nonresponders.

Germline assignment: CDR1 MNHGY and CDR2 SAAAGT. V dropped 7 bases and J dropped 7; count of bases not matched to a gene: 8. This CDR3 is built from 14 residues. Generated by immunoSEQ multiplex PCR, the TCRdb table keeps only in-frame clones and is missing some. Counted here are more than 70,000 clones, just over 90% occurring once; the ten biggest clones make up around 0.33%. Blood was sampled at baseline, cycle 4 day 1, and cycle 7 day 1. This clone has a single count. Its antigen is unknown. This receptor was taken from an adult with an advanced solid tumor such as melanoma, head and neck, liver or kidney cancer. The gene calls are TRBV6-8 and TRBJ2-1, with 9 bases lining up with TRBD2. This specimen consisted of CD4+ or CD8+ T cells sorted from blood, obtained in a trial of the OX40 agonist ivuxolimab. CDR3 region: CASKIAGAWNEQFF. CDR3 nucleotide sequence: TGTGCCAGCAAGATAGCGGGAGCTTGGAATGAGCAGTTCTTC.